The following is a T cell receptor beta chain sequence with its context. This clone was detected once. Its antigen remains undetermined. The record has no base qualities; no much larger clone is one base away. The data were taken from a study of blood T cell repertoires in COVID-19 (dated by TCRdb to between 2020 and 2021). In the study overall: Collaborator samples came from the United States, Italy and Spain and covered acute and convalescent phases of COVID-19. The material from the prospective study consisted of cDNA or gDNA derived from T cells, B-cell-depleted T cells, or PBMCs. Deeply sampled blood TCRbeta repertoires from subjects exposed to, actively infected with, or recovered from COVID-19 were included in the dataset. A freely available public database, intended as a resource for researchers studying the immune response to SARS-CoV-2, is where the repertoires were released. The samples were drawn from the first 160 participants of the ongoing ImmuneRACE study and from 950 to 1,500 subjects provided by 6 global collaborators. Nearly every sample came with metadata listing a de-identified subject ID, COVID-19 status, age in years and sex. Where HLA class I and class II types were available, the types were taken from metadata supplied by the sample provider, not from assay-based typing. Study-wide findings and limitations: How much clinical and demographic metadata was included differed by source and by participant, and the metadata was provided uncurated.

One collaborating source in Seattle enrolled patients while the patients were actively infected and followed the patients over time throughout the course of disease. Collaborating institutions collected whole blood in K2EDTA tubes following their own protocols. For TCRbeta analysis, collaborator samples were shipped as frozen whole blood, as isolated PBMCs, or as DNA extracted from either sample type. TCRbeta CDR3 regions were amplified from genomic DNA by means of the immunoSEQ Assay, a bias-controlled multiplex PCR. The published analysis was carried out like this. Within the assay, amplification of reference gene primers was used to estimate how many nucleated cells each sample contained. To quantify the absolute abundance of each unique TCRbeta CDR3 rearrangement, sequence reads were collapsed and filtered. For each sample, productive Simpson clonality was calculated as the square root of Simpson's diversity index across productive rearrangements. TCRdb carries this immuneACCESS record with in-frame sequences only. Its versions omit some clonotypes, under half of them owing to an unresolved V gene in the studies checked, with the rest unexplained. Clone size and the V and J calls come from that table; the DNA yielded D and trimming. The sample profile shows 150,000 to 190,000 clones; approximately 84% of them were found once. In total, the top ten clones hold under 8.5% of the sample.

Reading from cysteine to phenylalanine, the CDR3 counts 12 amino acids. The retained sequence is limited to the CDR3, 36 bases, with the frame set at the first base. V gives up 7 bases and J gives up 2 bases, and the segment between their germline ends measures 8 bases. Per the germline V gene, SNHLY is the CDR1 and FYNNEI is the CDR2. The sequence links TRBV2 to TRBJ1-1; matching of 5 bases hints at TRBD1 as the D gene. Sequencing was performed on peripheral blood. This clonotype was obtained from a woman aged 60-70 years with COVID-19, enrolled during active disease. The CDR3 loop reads CASTRANTEAFF. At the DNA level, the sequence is TGTGCCAGCACCAGGGCCAACACTGAAGCTTTCTTT.